This T cell receptor beta chain stems from a study of technical replicates of blood from four donors. Trimming cost V 5 bases and J 4 bases; bases outside gene matches: 6. The CDR3 runs 16 residues. Germline lookup yields CDR1 SGHTA and CDR2 FQGTGA. Repertoires were generated with immunoSEQ multiplex PCR, while TCRdb's copy carries only in-frame clones and drops some. The sample lists about 59,000 clones, about 90% occurring once. The specimen was PBMCs. This chain uses TRBV7-3 with TRBJ2-1, with TRBD2 matching over 12 bases. The sequence derives from a human donor in good health. Some clones in this sample may be carry-over from other donors' samples. CDR3 sequence: CASSPTGTSGYNEQFF. The CDR3 bases are TGTGCCAGCAGCCCAACCGGGACTAGCGGGTACAATGAGCAGTTCTTC.